The entry below describes one TCR beta chain. The data were obtained in a study of T-cell reconstitution after alpha-beta-depleted transplantation in children. Germline CDR1 reads DFQATT; CDR2 reads SNEGSKA (reference sequence). V gave up 2 bases and J gave up 0 bases, with 13 bases separating them. The CDR3 runs 15 residues. Preparation of the TCRbeta library used unique molecular identifiers. TCRdb re-analysed the PCR reads in MiXCR, keeping a single row per CDR3 protein. Of roughly 310,000 distinct CDR3 sequences listed, roughly 25% are singletons. The sequenced sample was PBMCs, mostly from graft donor cells, obtained 180 days after TCRalphabeta/CD19-depleted stem cell transplant. The chain has TRBV20-1 and TRBJ1-1; D is possibly TRBD1 (6 bases). This sequence originates from a male patient younger than 18 who had a stem cell transplant for acute lymphoblastic leukemia, so the T cells may come from the graft donor. The CDR3 DNA sequence: TGCAGTGCTAGACCTCGCGGGGGGCTGAACACTGAAGCTTTCTTT. Translating gives CSARPRGGLNTEAFF.